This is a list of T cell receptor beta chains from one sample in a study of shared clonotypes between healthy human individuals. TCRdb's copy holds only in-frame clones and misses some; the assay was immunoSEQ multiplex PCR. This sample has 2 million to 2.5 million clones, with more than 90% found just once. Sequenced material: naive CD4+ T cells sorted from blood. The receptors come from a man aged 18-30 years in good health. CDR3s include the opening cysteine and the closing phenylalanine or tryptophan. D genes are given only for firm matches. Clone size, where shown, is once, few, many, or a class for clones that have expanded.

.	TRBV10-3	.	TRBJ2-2	TGTGCCATCAGTGCCCGGGACACCGGGGAGCTGTTTTTT	CAISARDTGELFF
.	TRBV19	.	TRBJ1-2	TGTGTGACGAAGGGAGGATATGGCTACACCTTC	CVTKGGYGYTF
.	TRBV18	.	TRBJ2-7	TGTGCCAGCTCACCGCTCGGGACCTCCTACGAGCAGTACTTC	CASSPLGTSYEQYF
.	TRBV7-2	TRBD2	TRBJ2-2	TGTGCCAGCAGCGATAGCGGGAGCACCGGGGAGCTGTTTTTT	CASSDSGSTGELFF
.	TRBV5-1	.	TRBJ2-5	TGCGCCAGCAGCTTTGACCGAGAGACCCAGTACTTC	CASSFDRETQYF
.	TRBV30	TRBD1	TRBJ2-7	TGTGCCTGGAGTATCCGGGACAGACGCAAGGGAGAGCAGTACTTC	CAWSIRDRRKGEQYF
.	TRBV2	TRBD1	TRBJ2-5	TGTGCCAGCCGGGGACAGGGATCTACCCAGTACTTC	CASRGQGSTQYF
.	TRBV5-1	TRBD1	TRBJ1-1	TGCGCCAGCAGCTCAGGACAGGGGACTGAAGCTTTCTTT	CASSSGQGTEAFF
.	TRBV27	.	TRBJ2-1	TGTGCCAGCAGTCTTTATGGCGAGTATGAGCAGTTCTTC	CASSLYGEYEQFF
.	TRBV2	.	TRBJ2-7	TGTGCCAGCAGTTATTACAACGAGCAGTACTTC	CASSYYNEQYF
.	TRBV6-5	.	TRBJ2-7	TGTGCCAGCAGTTACAGACCCAACTACGAGCAGTACTTC	CASSYRPNYEQYF
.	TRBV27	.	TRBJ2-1	TGTGCCAGCAGTTACGGAAGCTCCTACAATGAGCAGTTCTTC	CASSYGSSYNEQFF
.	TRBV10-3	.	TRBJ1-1	TGTGCCATCACCGATCCGGGGCTGAACACTGAAGCTTTCTTT	CAITDPGLNTEAFF
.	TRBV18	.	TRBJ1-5	TGTGCCAGCTCACCGACAGATGTCAATCAGCCCCAGCATTTT	CASSPTDVNQPQHF
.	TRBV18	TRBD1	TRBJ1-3	TGTGCCAGCTCAGGACAGGGCGTCTCTGGAAACACCATATATTTT	CASSGQGVSGNTIYF
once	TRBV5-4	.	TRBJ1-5	TGTGCCAGCAGCTTAGGGGGATTTGGCAATCAGCCCCAGCATTTT	CASSLGGFGNQPQHF
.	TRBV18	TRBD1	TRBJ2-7	TGTGCCAGCTCATGGGGACAGGGGTCGGGCTACGAGCAGTACTTC	CASSWGQGSGYEQYF
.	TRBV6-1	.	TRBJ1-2	TGTGCCAGCAGTAACACTGATTCCAGGGCTTATGGCTACACCTTC	CASSNTDSRAYGYTF
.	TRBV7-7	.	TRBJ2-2	TGTGCTAGCAGCCCCCTTGACAACACCGGGGAGCTGTTTTTT	CASSPLDNTGELFF
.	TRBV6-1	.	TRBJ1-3	TGTGCCAGCAGTGAAGCGCGGGACACCATATATTTT	CASSEARDTIYF
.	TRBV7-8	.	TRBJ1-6	TGTGCCAGCAGTCCCTCGACAGGCCAATCACCCCTCCACTTT	CASSPSTGQSPLHF
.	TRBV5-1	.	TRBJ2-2	TGCGCCAGCAGCTTGGTACCGGGGGCGGACACCGGGGAGCTGTTTTTT	CASSLVPGADTGELFF
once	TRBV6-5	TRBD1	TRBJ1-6	TGTGCCAGCAGCCCGGGACAGGGAAGGTCACCCCTCCACTTT	CASSPGQGRSPLHF
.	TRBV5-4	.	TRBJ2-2	TGTGCCAGCAGCTTGCTTGCTGGGGCCGGGGAGCTGTTTTTT	CASSLLAGAGELFF
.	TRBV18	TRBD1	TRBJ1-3	TGTGCCAGCTCACCAGGACAGGGCAGCGCCTCTGGAAACACCATATATTTT	CASSPGQGSASGNTIYF
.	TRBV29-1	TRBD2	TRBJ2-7	TGCAGCGTGCGAGCGGGAACTGGAGACGAGCAGTACTTC	CSVRAGTGDEQYF
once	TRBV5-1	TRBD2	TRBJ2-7	TGCGCCAGCAGCCCTGGGGGGAGCGGGAGCTCCTACGAGCAGTACTTC	CASSPGGSGSSYEQYF
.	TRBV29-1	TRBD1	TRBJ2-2	TGCAGCGTAGACCGGGACAGGGGGCTAATGGGCGGGGAGCTGTTTTTT	CSVDRDRGLMGGELFF
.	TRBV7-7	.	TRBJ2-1	TGTGCTAGCAGCTCCCGGGTGGGAGGTGAGCAGTTCTTC	CASSSRVGGEQFF
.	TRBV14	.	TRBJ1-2	TGTGCCAGCAGCCAAGACAGGGTTGGCTACACCTTC	CASSQDRVGYTF
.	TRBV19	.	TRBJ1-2	TGTGCCAGTAGTATTGGCGCCGGACTCAGCTATGGCTACACCTTC	CASSIGAGLSYGYTF
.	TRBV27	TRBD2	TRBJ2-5	TGTGCCAGCAGCCCTACGACGAGTCTGCCGCGACTAGCCCAAGAGACCCAGTACTTC	CASSPTTSLPRLAQETQYF
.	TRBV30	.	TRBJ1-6	TGTGCCTGGAGTGCGTCCAAAGGAGGCAATTCACCCCTCCACTTT	CAWSASKGGNSPLHF
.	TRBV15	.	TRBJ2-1	TGTGCCACCAGCAGAGTCAAGGGTGAGCAGTTCTTC	CATSRVKGEQFF
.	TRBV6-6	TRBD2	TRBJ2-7	TGTGCCAGCAGTTACAGCGGGGCGAGCTCCTACGAGCAGTACTTC	CASSYSGASSYEQYF
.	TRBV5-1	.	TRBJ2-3	TGCGCCAGCAGCAATAAACAGTACACAGATACGCAGTATTTT	CASSNKQYTDTQYF
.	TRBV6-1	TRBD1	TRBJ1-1	TGTGCCAGCAGGGAACAGGGGACGAACACTGAAGCTTTCTTT	CASREQGTNTEAFF
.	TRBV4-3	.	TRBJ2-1	TGCGCCAGCAGCCTCGAGAGGGGGAATGAGCAGTTCTTC	CASSLERGNEQFF
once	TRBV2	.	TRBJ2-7	TGTGCCAGCACCGGGGACCATCAGGCGTTTAAATATTCCTACGAGCAGTACTTC	CASTGDHQAFKYSYEQYF
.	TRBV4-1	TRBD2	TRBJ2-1	TGCGCCAGCAGCCAAGGCCCCGCCGGGACTAGCGCCTACAATGAGCAGTTCTTC	CASSQGPAGTSAYNEQFF
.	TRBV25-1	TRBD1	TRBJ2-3	TGTGCCAGCAGGACAGGGAACACAGATACGCAGTATTTT	CASRTGNTDTQYF
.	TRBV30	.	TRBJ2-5	TGTGCCTGGAGCCAAGGGGGAACGGCGCGCGAGACCCAGTACTTC	CAWSQGGTARETQYF